Shown below are 22 T cell receptor beta chains from a single sample sequenced in a study of Ad26.COV2.S vaccination and SARS-CoV-2 variants (dated by TCRdb to 2020 to 2023). The treatment or condition tag for this specimen amounts to: approximately 18 received Ad26.COV2.S at low or high dose, single or two shots; about 5 received placebo; per-sample allocation not given. Repertoires of vaccine and placebo recipients were sequenced from samples collected on day 63 after the first injection. To prepare the library, the immunoSEQ multiplex PCR assay was applied. Drawn from immuneACCESS, this table holds only the in-frame rearrangements with V and J called that TCRdb kept. Clones are partly lost; checked studies trace under half to an unresolved V gene and leave the rest unexplained. The sample profile shows about 480,000 clones; approximately 88% of them were found once. The ten largest clones capture roughly 13% of the sample.

This specimen consisted of peripheral blood, obtained in a trial of Ad26.COV2.S vaccine versus placebo. The receptors stem from a person aged 18 to 59 who received the Ad26.COV2.S COVID-19 vaccine or a placebo.

Concerning this clone: Relative to the germline gene, one junction end is altered; a read error may explain this. V is TRBV4-2 and J is TRBJ2-3; 8 nucleotides agree with TRBD1. Germline CDR1 is LGHNA and CDR2 is YNFKEQ. This CDR3 spans 14 amino acids. CDR3 DNA sequence: TGTGCCAGCAGCCAAGAGACAGGGACAGGTACGCAGTATTTT. Translated: CASSQETGTGTQYF.

This rearrangement joins TRBV28 to TRBJ1-4; no definite D call. The CDR3 loop spans 11 amino acids. Trimming took off 4 bases at V and 4 bases at J, with 1 base between the two ends. The germline V gene encodes CDR1 MDHEN and CDR2 SYDVKM. The CDR3 here is CASSYNEKLFF. DNA of the CDR3: TGTGCCAGCAGTTATAATGAAAAACTGTTTTTT.

V and J are TRBV5-1 and TRBJ2-1; tentatively, D is TRBD2 (5 bases). The germline V and J ends were trimmed by 2 bases and 3 bases, with 15 bases remaining between them. This CDR3 comprises 16 residues. Germline values: CDR1 SGHRS, CDR2 YFSETQ. Here the CDR3 reads CASSLAPSGDYNEQFF. In DNA, the CDR3 is TGCGCCAGCAGCTTAGCTCCGAGCGGAGACTACAATGAGCAGTTCTTC.

The genes are TRBV9 and TRBJ2-5; TRBD2 is a possible D gene (6 bases). Between the trimmed V and J ends, which lost 0 bases and 7 bases, there was a span of 13 bases. Germline V gene sequence: CDR1 SGDLS, CDR2 YYNGEE. CDR3 length: 14 amino acids. Here the CDR3 DNA reads TGTGCCAGCAGCGTAGAGGCGGGGAAGTCGACCCAGTACTTC. Translated: CASSVEAGKSTQYF. Full variable domain (rest looked up from reference TRBV9 and TRBJ2-5): DSGVTQTPKHLITATGQRVTLRCSPRSGDLSVYWYQQSLDQGLQFLIQYYNGEERAKGNILERFSAQQFPDLHSELNLSSLELGDSALYFCASSVEAGKSTQYFGPGTRLLVL.

The chain has TRBV4-2 and TRBJ1-1; TRBD1 might be the D (6 bases). V lost 0 bases to trimming and J lost 8 bases, with 13 bases between them. Germline assignment: CDR1 LGHNA and CDR2 YNFKEQ. The CDR3 is 14 amino acids. The chain's CDR3 is CASSQEGSGTEAFF. The CDR3 coding sequence is TGTGCCAGCAGCCAAGAAGGGTCCGGGACAGAAGCTTTCTTT.

The chain employs TRBV6-5 and TRBJ2-1, with 10 positions matching TRBD2. Trimming at V came to 4 bases and at J to 4 bases, leaving 4 bases not matched to a gene. The CDR3 is made up of 15 amino acids. Germline loops: CDR1 MNHEY, CDR2 SVGAGI. CDR3 residues: CASSSAGGDYNEQFF. The CDR3 DNA sequence: TGTGCCAGCAGTTCAGCGGGAGGGGATTACAATGAGCAGTTCTTC.

The J gene is TRBJ1-4, the V gene TRBV28; 7 positions match TRBD1. The J segment lost 8 bases and the V segment lost 2 bases, leaving 8 bases of the junction unmatched. CDR3 length: 15 amino acids. From germline, CDR1 is MDHEN and CDR2 SYDVKM. As DNA, the CDR3 is TGTGCCAGCAGTTTAGGCACGACAGGGTACGAAAAACTGTTTTTT. The encoded protein is CASSLGTTGYEKLFF.

The chain carries TRBV5-8 and TRBJ1-5, with a weak D call TRBD1 (5 bases). Per germline, CDR1 SGHTS and CDR2 YDEGEE. V lost 6 bases and J 7 bases, leaving 14 bases between the germline ends. The CDR3 spans 13 residues. The CDR3 region has the DNA TGTGCCAGCAAGTGGGGCGCCGGGCAGCCCCAGCATTTT. Translated: CASKWGAGQPQHF.

CDR3 residues: CSASPPSGQGADTQYF. Here the CDR3 DNA reads TGCAGTGCTAGTCCCCCGTCGGGACAGGGGGCAGATACGCAGTATTTT. This chain links TRBV20-1 with TRBJ2-3; 11 bases match TRBD1. Germline CDR1 reads DFQATT; CDR2 reads SNEGSKA (reference sequence). With 3 bases clipped from V and 4 bases from J, the junction kept 9 bases outside the gene matches. The CDR3 length is 16 residues.

This chain links TRBV5-1 with TRBJ2-7; D may be TRBD1 (6 bases). CDR3 length equals 15 residues. The V and J ends lost 0 bases and 4 bases respectively, with 14 bases between them. Germline CDR1 and CDR2: SGHRS and YFSETQ. The CDR3, as DNA: TGCGCCAGCAGCTTGGGTGGGGGACAAGGTTACGAGCAGTACTTC. Translated: CASSLGGGQGYEQYF.

The chain links TRBV15 to TRBJ2-7; a weak D match, TRBD1 (6 bases). CDR3 length: 16 residues. Germline V lookup: CDR1 LNHNV, CDR2 YYDKDF (reference sequence). Trimming pared 1 base from V and 4 bases from J, leaving 17 bases between. CDR3 nucleotide sequence: TGTGCCACCAGCAGAGCAACAGGGATCTCAGGTTACGAGCAGTACTTC. Translated, it gives CATSRATGISGYEQYF.

This sequence joins TRBV7-3 and TRBJ2-7, with a possible D match to TRBD2 (6 bases). This CDR3 contains 12 residues. Germline CDR1 reads SGHTA; CDR2 reads FQGTGA. Trimming pared 5 bases from V and 9 bases from J, leaving 14 bases between. DNA for the CDR3: TGTGCCAGCAGCCAAAGTGGCGGGGTGCAGTACTTC. Its translation is CASSQSGGVQYF. Based on the CDR3 plus reference TRBV7-3 and TRBJ2-7, the full variable domain is GAGVSQTPSNKVTEKGKYVELRCDPISGHTALYWYRQSLGQGPEFLIYFQGTGAADDSGLPNDRFFAVRPEGSVSTLKIQRTERGDSAVYLCASSQSGGVQYFGPGTRLTVT.

The chain has TRBV5-1 and TRBJ1-1; no definite D call. The CDR3 has 14 amino acids. The germline V gene encodes CDR1 SGHRS and CDR2 YFSETQ. Trimming shortened V by 2 bases and J by 8 bases, and 16 bases separated the two germline ends. In DNA form, the CDR3 reads TGCGCCAGCAGCTTCGGCGGCTCGGAGAGGGAAGCTTTCTTT. Protein: CASSFGGSEREAFF.

The chain combines TRBV10-3 with TRBJ1-2, with TRBD1 matching over 11 bases. V shed 6 bases, J shed 7 bases, and the junction held 4 bases outside the gene matches. The CDR3 length is 13 residues. Looked up from germline, CDR1 is ENHRY and CDR2 is SYGVKD. In DNA, the CDR3 is TGTGCCATCAGAAAGGACAGGGGGCTTGGCTACACCTTC. Protein sequence: CAIRKDRGLGYTF.

V and J are TRBV9 and TRBJ2-7; D might be TRBD2 (5 bases). Between the trimmed V and J ends, which lost 0 bases and 9 bases, there was a span of 16 bases. The CDR3 totals 14 residues. Germline values: CDR1 SGDLS, CDR2 YYNGEE. The CDR3 DNA sequence: TGTGCCAGCAGCGTAGACCCGGGATACGATTTGCAGTACTTC. Amino acid sequence: CASSVDPGYDLQYF.

V usage is TRBV19 and J usage is TRBJ1-4; 9 bases align to TRBD1. This CDR3 contains 18 residues. With 3 bases clipped from V and 0 bases from J, the junction kept 8 bases outside the gene matches. Germline V gene lookup returns CDR1 LNHDA and CDR2 SQIVND (reference sequence). CDR3 residues: CASSIGTGSLATNEKLFF. CDR3 sequence (DNA): TGTGCCAGTAGTATTGGGACAGGGTCGCTTGCAACTAATGAAAAACTGTTTTTT.

This clone was counted a few times. The chain combines TRBV6-5 with TRBJ2-7; the D gene is possibly TRBD1 (6 bases). Germline loops: CDR1 MNHEY, CDR2 SVGAGI. CDR3 size: 15 residues. Trimming pared 0 bases from V and 3 bases from J, leaving 12 bases between. The CDR3 is CASSYSRQANYEQYF. CDR3 bases: TGTGCCAGCAGTTACTCGAGACAGGCCAACTACGAGCAGTACTTC.

This rearrangement joins TRBV4-3 to TRBJ2-7, with a tentative D call TRBD1 (6 bases). The CDR3 is 15 residues long. CDR1 is LGHNA and CDR2 is YSLEER in the germline V gene. V was clipped by 4 bases and J by 0 bases, with 13 bases between them. CDR3 loop: CASSPRLGGSYEQYF. The CDR3 nucleotides read TGCGCCAGCAGCCCCCGTCTAGGGGGCTCCTACGAGCAGTACTTC.

This chain links TRBV5-4 with TRBJ2-2; 14 bases line up with TRBD2. This CDR3 region has 18 residues. After removal of 5 bases from V and 5 bases from J, the junction contained 11 bases not matched to a gene. Germline V gene lookup returns CDR1 SGHNT and CDR2 YYREEE (reference sequence). CDR3 in DNA: TGTGCCAGCAGGAAGGGACTAGCGGGAGTAGGGTCGACCGGGGAGCTGTTTTTT. Translating gives CASRKGLAGVGSTGELFF.

This chain connects TRBV18 to TRBJ2-7, with D tentatively TRBD2 (6 bases). Germline CDR1 KGHSH, CDR2 LQKENI. V lost 1 base, J lost 6 bases, and 10 bases lay in between. This CDR3 is 13 amino acids long. DNA of the CDR3: TGTGCCAGCTCACCACTACAGGAGGGCGAGCAGTACTTC. Translating gives CASSPLQEGEQYF.

The rearrangement links TRBV18 to TRBJ1-2, with 8 bases fitting TRBD1. Trimming cost V 1 base and J 2 bases; bases outside gene matches: 3. This CDR3 region has 15 residues. Germline V gene sequence: CDR1 KGHSH, CDR2 LQKENI. CDR3 nucleotides: TGTGCCAGCTCACCACGGCAGGGGGCAAACTATGGCTACACCTTC. Encoded protein: CASSPRQGANYGYTF. Full variable domain (missing parts from reference TRBV18 and TRBJ1-2): NAGVMQNPRHLVRRRGQEARLRCSPMKGHSHVYWYRQLPEEGLKFMVYLQKENIIDESGMPKERFSAEFPKEGPSILRIQQVVRGDSAAYFCASSPRQGANYGYTFGSGTRLTVV.

The chain couples TRBV28 to TRBJ1-5, with 7 bases that match TRBD1. Germline V CDR1 and CDR2: MDHEN, SYDVKM. V trimming: 5 bases; J trimming: 2 bases; junction bases outside the gene matches: 24. This CDR3 contains 21 residues. The CDR3 reads CASSRHTENRGLGRRNQPQHF. In nucleotides, the CDR3 is TGTGCCAGCAGTCGTCACACCGAGAACAGGGGACTAGGGCGACGCAATCAGCCCCAGCATTTT.